These T cell receptor beta chains were read from a single sample in a study of cytomegalovirus exposure and HLA in healthy donors. Assay used: immunoSEQ multiplex PCR; TCRdb lists only in-frame clones, some missing. This table holds some 110,000 clones, around 70% found once. Sequenced: PBMCs. The receptors stem from a man aged 30 to 45 in good health and CMV-seropositive. Each CDR3 is given with its conserved first and last residue. D genes are given only for firm matches. Not all rows give a size; the values are once, few, many and, for expanded clones, a class.

v_call	d_call	j_call	clone_size	cdr3_aa	cdr3_nt
TRBV5-5	-	TRBJ1-6	-	CASSRTPSYNSPLHF	TGTGCCAGCAGCCGGACACCCTCCTATAATTCACCCCTCCACTTT
TRBV5-1	TRBD1	TRBJ1-1	once	CASSVRGLAEAFF	TGCGCCAGCAGCGTCAGGGGGCTGGCTGAAGCTTTCTTT
TRBV4-2	-	TRBJ2-7	-	CASSPPLGAEQYF	TGTGCCAGCAGCCCTCCCCTAGGGGCCGAGCAGTACTTC
TRBV6-5	TRBD1	TRBJ2-7	-	CASSVTDRGGYEQYF	TGTGCCAGCAGTGTAACGGACAGGGGGGGATACGAGCAGTACTTC
TRBV13	TRBD1	TRBJ1-2	-	CASSLGHTGDGYTF	TGTGCCAGCAGCTTAGGCCACACAGGGGATGGCTACACCTTC
TRBV30	TRBD1	TRBJ1-1	once	CAWNTGVSTEAFF	TGTGCCTGGAACACAGGGGTATCCACTGAAGCTTTCTTT
TRBV5-4	TRBD1	TRBJ1-5	-	CASSRQGFNQPQHF	TGTGCCAGCAGCCGACAGGGGTTCAATCAGCCCCAGCATTTT
TRBV4-1	TRBD1	TRBJ1-5	-	CASSQPRTGLGQPQHF	TGCGCCAGCAGCCAACCTCGGACAGGGTTGGGTCAGCCCCAGCATTTT
TRBV9	-	TRBJ2-7	-	CASSVGPPGEQYF	TGTGCCAGCAGCGTAGGACCCCCGGGGGAGCAGTACTTC
TRBV7-2	TRBD1	TRBJ2-2	-	CASSAGTANTGELFF	TGTGCCAGCAGCGCCGGGACAGCGAACACCGGGGAGCTGTTTTTT
TRBV2	-	TRBJ1-5	-	CASSALGQGYQPQHF	TGTGCCAGCAGTGCACTCGGCCAGGGTTATCAGCCCCAGCATTTT
TRBV19	TRBD1	TRBJ1-2	-	CAVWTGGHNYGYTF	TGTGCCGTATGGACAGGGGGCCATAACTATGGCTACACCTTC
TRBV6-6	TRBD1	TRBJ1-5	-	CASKATGGSNQPQHF	TGTGCCAGCAAGGCGACAGGGGGGAGCAATCAGCCCCAGCATTTT
TRBV28	-	TRBJ1-2	few	CASSLQTGGYGYTF	TGTGCCAGCAGTCTCCAAACCGGGGGATATGGCTACACCTTC
TRBV5-1	-	TRBJ1-1	-	CASRWRVHTEAFF	TGCGCCAGCAGATGGAGGGTGCACACTGAAGCTTTCTTT
TRBV11-2	TRBD2	TRBJ2-1	-	CASSLGRTSGLFYNEQFF	TGTGCCAGCAGCTTAGGTCGCACTAGCGGCCTTTTCTACAATGAGCAGTTCTTC
TRBV7-9	-	TRBJ2-1	few	CASNVVEGGDEQFF	TGTGCCAGCAACGTGGTTGAGGGAGGTGATGAGCAGTTCTTC
TRBV4-3	TRBD2	TRBJ2-7	-	CASSQRLAVAYEQYF	TGCGCCAGCAGCCAAAGACTAGCGGTGGCCTACGAGCAGTACTTC
TRBV6-5	-	TRBJ1-5	-	CASSSSHSNQPQHF	TGTGCCAGCAGTTCCAGTCATAGCAATCAGCCCCAGCATTTT
TRBV7-9	-	TRBJ1-2	-	CASSLPDYGYTF	TGTGCCAGCAGCTTACCCGACTATGGCTACACCTTC
TRBV5-1	-	TRBJ2-6	-	CASSPEAAGSGANVLTF	TGCGCCAGCAGCCCAGAAGCGGCCGGCTCTGGGGCCAACGTCCTGACTTTC
TRBV11-2	-	TRBJ2-5	-	CASSLGLRGGGQETQYF	TGTGCCAGCAGCTTAGGTCTCAGGGGAGGGGGCCAAGAGACCCAGTACTTC
TRBV7-3	TRBD1	TRBJ2-6	-	CASSLGWDSDLSGANVLTF	TGTGCCAGCAGCTTAGGCTGGGACAGTGACCTCTCTGGGGCCAACGTCCTGACTTTC
TRBV10-1	TRBD2	TRBJ2-3	once	CASSSTSGGYTDTQYF	TGCGCCAGCAGTTCGACTAGCGGGGGTTACACAGATACGCAGTATTTT